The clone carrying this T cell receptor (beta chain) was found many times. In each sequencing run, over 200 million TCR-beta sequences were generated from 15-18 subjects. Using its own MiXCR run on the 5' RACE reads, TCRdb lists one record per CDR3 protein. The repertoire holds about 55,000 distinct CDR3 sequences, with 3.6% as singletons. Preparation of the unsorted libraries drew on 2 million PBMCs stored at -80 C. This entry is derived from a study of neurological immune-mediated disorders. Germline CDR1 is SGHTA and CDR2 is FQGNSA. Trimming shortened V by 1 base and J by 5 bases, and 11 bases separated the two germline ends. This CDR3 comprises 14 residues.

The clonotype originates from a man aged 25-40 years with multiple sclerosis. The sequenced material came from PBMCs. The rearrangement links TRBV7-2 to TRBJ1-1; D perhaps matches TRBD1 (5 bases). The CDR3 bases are TGTGCCAGCAGCTTAGGGACACCCGAGACTGAAGCTTTCTTT. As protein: CASSLGTPETEAFF.